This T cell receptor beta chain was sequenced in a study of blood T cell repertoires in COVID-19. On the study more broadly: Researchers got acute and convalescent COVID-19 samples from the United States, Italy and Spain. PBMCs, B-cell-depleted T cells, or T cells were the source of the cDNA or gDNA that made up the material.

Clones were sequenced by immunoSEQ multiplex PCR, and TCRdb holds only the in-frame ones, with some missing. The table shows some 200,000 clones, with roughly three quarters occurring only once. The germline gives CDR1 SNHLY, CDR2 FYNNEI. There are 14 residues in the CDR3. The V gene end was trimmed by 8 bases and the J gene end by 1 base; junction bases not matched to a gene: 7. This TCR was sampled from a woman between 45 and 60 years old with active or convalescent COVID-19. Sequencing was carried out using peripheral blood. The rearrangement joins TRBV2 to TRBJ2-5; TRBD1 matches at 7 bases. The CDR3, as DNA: TGTGCCAGCTCCCGAGGACAGGCCCAAGAGACCCAGTACTTC. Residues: CASSRGQAQETQYF. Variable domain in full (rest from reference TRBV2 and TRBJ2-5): EPEVTQTPSHQVTQMGQEVILRCVPISNHLYFYWYRQILGQKVEFLVSFYNNEISEKSEIFDDQFSVERPDGSNFTLKIRSTKLEDSAMYFCASSRGQAQETQYFGPGTRLLVL.